These T cell receptor beta chains were read from a single sample in a study of CD8 T cells in ankylosing spondylitis. TCRdb reprocessed the 5' RACE reads with MiXCR, giving one entry per CDR3 protein. The profile shows under 300,000 distinct CDR3 sequences, approximately 12% of them singletons. Sequencing input: blood, either unsorted or a sorted T cell fraction (not recorded which). Receptors originate from a male donor with ankylosing spondylitis or in good health (not recorded which). CDR3s include the opening cysteine and the closing phenylalanine or tryptophan. D genes are given only for firm matches. The size of a clone is reported for some rows only, either as once, few or many, or as a class for expanded clones.

V gene,J gene,clone size,D gene,CDR3 DNA,CDR3 protein
TRBV12-3/TRBV12-4,TRBJ2-3,many,-,TGTGCCAGCAGTGCGCCGGGTCGAGCCTCAGATACGCAGTATTTT,CASSAPGRASDTQYF
TRBV6-2/TRBV6-3,TRBJ2-7,many,-,TGTGCCAGCAGTTCTTCCCCCTACTACGAGCAGTACTTC,CASSSSPYYEQYF
TRBV3-1,TRBJ1-2,many,TRBD1,TGTGCCAGCAGCCACCTTGGAACAGGGGCGAACTATGGCTACACCTTC,CASSHLGTGANYGYTF
TRBV3-1,TRBJ1-6,many,-,TGTGCCAGCAGCCAAGGGGGTCGTAATTCACCCCTCCACTTT,CASSQGGRNSPLHF
TRBV2,TRBJ1-6,few,-,TGTGCCAGCAGTGATAGTCGGGACGTAGAAAATCCACTCTCACCCCTCCACTTT,CASSDSRDVENPLSPLHF
TRBV12-3/TRBV12-4,TRBJ2-4,many,-,TGTGCCAGCAGTTTAAATAGAGACATTCAGTACTTC,CASSLNRDIQYF
TRBV6-5,TRBJ1-2,few,-,TGTGCCAGCAGTTACCGTAGTGGAGGGCTCACAGAGGGGCGAGGCTACACCTTC,CASSYRSGGLTEGRGYTF
TRBV7-9,TRBJ2-5,few,-,TGTGCCAGCAGCTTAGGTCGACAGCGTACCCAAGAGACCCAGTACTTC,CASSLGRQRTQETQYF
TRBV15,TRBJ2-7,few,-,TGTGCCACCAGCAGCAAGGCCGCACCCTACGAGCAGTACTTC,CATSSKAAPYEQYF
TRBV29-1,TRBJ2-3,many,-,TGCAGCGTTATGGGGTTCAACGATACGCAGTATTTT,CSVMGFNDTQYF
TRBV3-1,TRBJ1-6,-,-,TGTGCCAGCAGCCAAGGGGTGGGACCGGATTCACCCCTCCACTTT,CASSQGVGPDSPLHF
TRBV9,TRBJ2-5,many,-,TGTGCCAGCAGTTTAGGCGTATCCAACCAAGAGACCCAGTACTTC,CASSLGVSNQETQYF
TRBV5-1,TRBJ2-7,many,TRBD1,TGCGCCAGCAGCCCGGGACAGGGGGCGTACGAGCAGTACTTC,CASSPGQGAYEQYF
TRBV20-1,TRBJ2-3,few,TRBD2,TGCTGTGCTAGAGACCACCTACTAGCGGGAGGAGCAGATACGCAGTATTTT,CCARDHLLAGGADTQYF
TRBV28,TRBJ1-2,-,-,TGTGCCAGCAATGGACAACCCCTGGCAATAAACTATGGCTACACCTTC,CASNGQPLAINYGYTF
TRBV29-1,TRBJ2-7,many,-,TGCAGCGCGGCGGGACAGAACTCCTACGAGCAGTACTTC,CSAAGQNSYEQYF
TRBV15,TRBJ1-5,-,TRBD1,TGTGCCACCAGCAGAGATGGTTCAGGGACAGGGGTGCAGCCCCAGCATTTT,CATSRDGSGTGVQPQHF
TRBV28,TRBJ1-2,-,-,TGTGCCAGCAGTTTAATGGGCTATGGCTACACCTTC,CASSLMGYGYTF
TRBV20-1,TRBJ2-1,many,TRBD2,TGCAGTGCTTCGACTAGCGGGGGTTATGAGCAGTTCTTC,CSASTSGGYEQFF
TRBV11-1,TRBJ2-1,many,TRBD2,TGTGCCAGCGATACTAGCGGGACGGACCCGGAGCAGTTCTTC,CASDTSGTDPEQFF
TRBV20-1,TRBJ2-6,few,-,TGCAGTGCTCTCGTCTCTGGGGCCAACGTCCTGACTTTC,CSALVSGANVLTF
TRBV11-2,TRBJ2-1,-,TRBD2,TGTGCCAGCAGCTTCCGTTCTAGCGGGAGAAATGAGCAGTTCTTC,CASSFRSSGRNEQFF
TRBV7-2,TRBJ2-6,many,-,TGTGCCAGCAGCCGGGCAAGTGGGCTAGGTGGGGCCAACGTCCTGACTTTC,CASSRASGLGGANVLTF
TRBV12-3/TRBV12-4,TRBJ1-3,many,-,TGTGCCAGCACCTTTACTGGAAACACCATATATTTT,CASTFTGNTIYF
TRBV6-2/TRBV6-3,TRBJ1-5,once,-,TGTGCCAGCAGTATCGTTGGTAATCAGCCCCAGCATTTT,CASSIVGNQPQHF
TRBV2,TRBJ2-4,-,TRBD1,TGTGCCAGCAGTGGGCTCCTCCGACAGGGCGAAAACATTCAGTACTTC,CASSGLLRQGENIQYF
TRBV10-1,TRBJ2-1,-,-,TGCGCCAGCAGTGAGGAGGGGGACGGTGAGCAGTTCTTC,CASSEEGDGEQFF
TRBV12-3/TRBV12-4,TRBJ1-2,many,-,TGTGCCAGCAGCCGGACCCGATACAACTATGGCTACACCTTC,CASSRTRYNYGYTF
TRBV12-3/TRBV12-4,TRBJ2-2,many,TRBD1,TGTGCCAGCAGCTCCGGGACAGGCACGGTCACCGGGGAGCTGTTTTTT,CASSSGTGTVTGELFF
TRBV12-3/TRBV12-4,TRBJ2-1,many,TRBD2,TGTGCCAGCAGCACACTAGCGGTCAACTACAATGAGCAGTTCTTC,CASSTLAVNYNEQFF
TRBV5-1,TRBJ2-1,many,TRBD2,TGCGCCAGCAGCCGGAGAGGGCTAGCGGGAGGGCCGGGGAACAATGAGCAGTTCTTC,CASSRRGLAGGPGNNEQFF
TRBV20-1,TRBJ1-2,few,TRBD1,TGCAGTCGTCAGGGGGCAGAGAGTGGCTACACCTTC,CSRQGAESGYTF
TRBV6-6,TRBJ1-1,many,-,TGTGCCAGCAGTTACGGAGACACTGAAGCTTTCTTT,CASSYGDTEAFF
TRBV5-1,TRBJ2-7,-,-,TGCGCCAGCAGTGTCACAGGGCCCTACGAGCAGTACTTC,CASSVTGPYEQYF
TRBV10-3,TRBJ2-7,few,TRBD2,TGTGCCATCATGGTCGCTAGCGGGGGGGCAAGAGGCTACGAGCAGTACTTC,CAIMVASGGARGYEQYF
TRBV5-5,TRBJ2-5,many,-,TGTGCCAGCAGCTTGGTCCTTTCCCTTGCCACCCAGTACTTC,CASSLVLSLATQYF
TRBV20-1,TRBJ2-7,many,-,TGCAGTGCTAGAGGGCAAAGGGGGGAATCCTACGAGCAGTACTTC,CSARGQRGESYEQYF
TRBV7-7,TRBJ2-5,few,-,TGTGCCAGCGGAGGGCGGGCCTCGAGCGGACAAGAGACCCAGTACTTC,CASGGRASSGQETQYF
TRBV6-5,TRBJ2-3,many,-,TGTGCCAGCAGTTACTCGGATCCGACTAGCACAGATACGCAGTATTTT,CASSYSDPTSTDTQYF
TRBV6-5,TRBJ1-5,many,TRBD1,TGTGCCAGCAGGTTACAGGGGGCTAGTCAGCCCCAGCATTTT,CASRLQGASQPQHF
TRBV29-1,TRBJ2-2,-,-,TGCAGCGTTGGATCCCGAACCACCACCGGGGAGCTGTTTTTT,CSVGSRTTTGELFF
TRBV14,TRBJ2-5,-,TRBD2,TGTGCCAGCAGTCCTAGGGACGGGAGGTACCAAGAGACCCAGTACTTC,CASSPRDGRYQETQYF
TRBV27,TRBJ2-1,many,TRBD1,TGTGCCAGCAGTCCACAGGGGAATCCCTACAATGAGCAGTTCTTC,CASSPQGNPYNEQFF
TRBV29-1,TRBJ2-1,-,TRBD2,TGCAGCGGGGGGACTACACCTTACAATGAGCAGTTCTTC,CSGGTTPYNEQFF
TRBV5-1,TRBJ2-1,-,-,TGCGCCAGCAGCTTGGGCCAGGGAATGAGTGAGCATTTCTTC,CASSLGQGMSEHFF
TRBV5-1,TRBJ1-3,many,-,TGCGCCAGCAGCTTGGGACCCGGACTTGACAGGAGTTCTGGAAACACCATATATTTT,CASSLGPGLDRSSGNTIYF
TRBV20-1,TRBJ2-3,-,TRBD2,TGCAGTGCTAGAGGTACTAGCGGGGCTACGCAGTATTTT,CSARGTSGATQYF
TRBV4-1,TRBJ2-3,many,TRBD2,TGCGCCAGCAGCCTAGAAGAGCGGGGGGATGTTGATACGCAGTATTTT,CASSLEERGDVDTQYF
TRBV20-1,TRBJ1-2,many,-,TGCAGTGCCCGGCAGGGGCTTGAAGGCTATGGCTACACCTTC,CSARQGLEGYGYTF
TRBV6-2/TRBV6-3,TRBJ2-4,-,-,TGTGCCAGCACCTCTCCCGTAGCCAAAAACATTCAGTACTTC,CASTSPVAKNIQYF
TRBV4-1,TRBJ1-6,few,TRBD1,TGCGCCAGCAGCCAAGTTGGGGACAGGGACTCACCCCTCCACTTT,CASSQVGDRDSPLHF
TRBV4-1,TRBJ1-1,many,-,TGCGCCAGCAGCCCAGCGGGGGGTGAAGCTTTCTTT,CASSPAGGEAFF
TRBV5-1,TRBJ2-1,many,-,TGCGCCAGCAGCGCAGGAGGGTTTGTCTACAATGAGCAGTTCTTC,CASSAGGFVYNEQFF
TRBV5-1,TRBJ1-5,many,-,TGCGCCAGCAGCTTGGGTGGGAGCAATCAGCCCCAGCATTTT,CASSLGGSNQPQHF
TRBV28,TRBJ2-1,few,TRBD2,TGTGCCGTCGAGAGGACTAGCGGGAGAGGGAGGGGTGAGCAGTTCTTC,CAVERTSGRGRGEQFF
TRBV6-1,TRBJ2-1,many,-,TGTGCCAGCAGATCCCGGAAGTTTAGGGGTTTGGATGAGCAGTTCTTC,CASRSRKFRGLDEQFF
TRBV28,TRBJ2-1,many,-,TGTGCCAGCAGCGAAAGGATGGACCCTAACAATGAGCAGTTCTTC,CASSERMDPNNEQFF
TRBV2,TRBJ2-5,-,-,TGTGCCAGCAGTACATCCAGGGTAGGGGAGACCCAGTACTTC,CASSTSRVGETQYF